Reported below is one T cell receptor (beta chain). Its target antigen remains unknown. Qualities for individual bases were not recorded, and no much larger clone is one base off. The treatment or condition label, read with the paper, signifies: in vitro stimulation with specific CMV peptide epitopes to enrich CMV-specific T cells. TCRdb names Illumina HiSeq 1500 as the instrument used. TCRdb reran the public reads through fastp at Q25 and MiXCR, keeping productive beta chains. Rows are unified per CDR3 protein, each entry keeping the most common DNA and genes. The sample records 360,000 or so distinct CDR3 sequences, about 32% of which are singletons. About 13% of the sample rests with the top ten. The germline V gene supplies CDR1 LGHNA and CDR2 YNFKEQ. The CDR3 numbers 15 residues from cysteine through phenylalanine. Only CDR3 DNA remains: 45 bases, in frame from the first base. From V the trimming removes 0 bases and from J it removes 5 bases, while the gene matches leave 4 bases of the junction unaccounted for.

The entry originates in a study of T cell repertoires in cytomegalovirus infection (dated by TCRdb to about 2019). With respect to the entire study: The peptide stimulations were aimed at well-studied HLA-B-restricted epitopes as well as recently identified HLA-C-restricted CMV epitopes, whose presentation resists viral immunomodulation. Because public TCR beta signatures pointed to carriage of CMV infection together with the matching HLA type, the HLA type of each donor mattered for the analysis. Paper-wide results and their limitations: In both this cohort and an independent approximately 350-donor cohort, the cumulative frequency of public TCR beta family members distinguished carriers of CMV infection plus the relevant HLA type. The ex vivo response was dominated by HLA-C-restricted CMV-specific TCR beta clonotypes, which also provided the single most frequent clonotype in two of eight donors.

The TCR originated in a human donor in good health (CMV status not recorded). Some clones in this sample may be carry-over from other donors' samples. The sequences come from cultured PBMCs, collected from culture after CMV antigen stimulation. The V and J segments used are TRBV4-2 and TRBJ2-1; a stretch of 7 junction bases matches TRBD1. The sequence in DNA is TGTGCCAGCAGCCAAGAGTTCGACAGGGACAATGAGCAGTTCTTC. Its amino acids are CASSQEFDRDNEQFF.